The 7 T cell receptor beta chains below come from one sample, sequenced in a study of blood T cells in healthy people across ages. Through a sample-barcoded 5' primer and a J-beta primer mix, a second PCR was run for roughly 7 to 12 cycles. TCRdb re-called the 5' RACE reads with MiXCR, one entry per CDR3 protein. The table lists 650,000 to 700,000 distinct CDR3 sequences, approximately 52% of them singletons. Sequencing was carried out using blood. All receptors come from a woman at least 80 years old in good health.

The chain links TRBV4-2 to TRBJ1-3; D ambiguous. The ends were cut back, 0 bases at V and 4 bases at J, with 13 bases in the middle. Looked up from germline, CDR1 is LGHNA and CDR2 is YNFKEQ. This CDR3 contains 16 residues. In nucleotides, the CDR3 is TGTGCCAGCAGCCAAGAGAGAATTGTCCCGGGAAACACCATATATTTT. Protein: CASSQERIVPGNTIYF.

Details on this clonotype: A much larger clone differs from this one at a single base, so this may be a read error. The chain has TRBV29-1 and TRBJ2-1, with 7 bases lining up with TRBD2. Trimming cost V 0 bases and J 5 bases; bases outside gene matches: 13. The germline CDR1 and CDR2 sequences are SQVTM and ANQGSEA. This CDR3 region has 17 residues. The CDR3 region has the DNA TGCAGCGTTGAAGATCCGTTTGGGGAGGGGACCGACAATGAGCAGTTCTTC. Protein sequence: CSVEDPFGEGTDNEQFF.

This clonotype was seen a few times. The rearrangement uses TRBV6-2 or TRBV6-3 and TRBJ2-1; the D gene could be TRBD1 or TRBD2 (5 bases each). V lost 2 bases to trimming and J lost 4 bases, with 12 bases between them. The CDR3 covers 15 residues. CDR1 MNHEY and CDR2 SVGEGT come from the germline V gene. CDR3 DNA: TGTGCCAGCAGTTACCCCGGGGCCCGGTACAATGAGCAGTTCTTC. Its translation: CASSYPGARYNEQFF.

CDR3 sequence: CASSLARGGMAEAFF. In DNA, the CDR3 is TGTGCCAGCAGCTTAGCCCGAGGAGGGATGGCTGAAGCTTTCTTT. The chain employs TRBV7-2 and TRBJ1-1; D is ambiguous. Trimming stripped 0 bases from V and 6 bases from J, with 14 bases between. Germline V lookup: CDR1 SGHTA, CDR2 FQGNSA. This CDR3 has 15 amino acids.

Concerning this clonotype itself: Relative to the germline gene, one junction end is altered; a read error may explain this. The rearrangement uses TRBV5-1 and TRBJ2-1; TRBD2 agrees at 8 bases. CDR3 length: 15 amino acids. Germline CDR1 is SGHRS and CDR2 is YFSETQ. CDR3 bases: TGCGCCAACAGCTTGGGTGCTAGCGGGTACAATGAGCAGTTCTTC. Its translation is CANSLGASGYNEQFF.

The DNA of the CDR3 is TGTGCCATCAGGCGAGTAACCGACAACACTGAAGCTTTCTTT. Translated: CAIRRVTDNTEAFF. This sequence joins TRBV10-3 and TRBJ1-1, with D unresolved. V was trimmed by 6 bases and J by 2 bases, leaving 13 bases between them. The CDR3 covers 14 residues. Germline CDR1 reads ENHRY; CDR2 reads SYGVKD.

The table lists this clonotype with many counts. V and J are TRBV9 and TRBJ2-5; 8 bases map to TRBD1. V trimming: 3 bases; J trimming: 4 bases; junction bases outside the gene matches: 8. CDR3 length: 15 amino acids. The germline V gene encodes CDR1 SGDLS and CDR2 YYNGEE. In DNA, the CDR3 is TGTGCCAGCAGCGCTACGACAGGGGCGGGAGAGACCCAGTACTTC. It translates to CASSATTGAGETQYF.